The 9 T cell receptor beta chains reported below all come from one sample, sequenced in a study of blood T cell repertoires in COVID-19. Profiled with immunoSEQ multiplex PCR; TCRdb holds only in-frame clones, not every one. The data contain roughly 200,000 clones, around 85% of them singletons. Input material: PBMCs or T cells enriched from blood (not recorded which). The receptors stem from a woman in her forties or fifties in a cohort exposed to, infected with or recovered from COVID-19 (not recorded which).

This chain links TRBV5-1 with TRBJ2-1; 9 bases fit TRBD2. The CDR3 runs to 14 residues. Trimming cost V 4 bases and J 5 bases; bases outside gene matches: 4. Germline CDR1 is SGHRS and CDR2 is YFSETQ. The CDR3 nucleotides read TGCGCCAGCAGCAGGCGGGGGGGCCACAATGAGCAGTTCTTC. Protein sequence: CASSRRGGHNEQFF.

The chain is built from TRBV3-1 (or the pseudogene TRBV3-2) and TRBJ1-1, with unresolved D. The CDR3 length is 15 residues. Looked up from germline, CDR1 is LGHDT and CDR2 is YNNKEL (reference sequence). Deletions cut 4 bases from V and 3 bases from J, with 15 bases between. CDR3 bases: TGTGCCAGCAGCCCTACGTTGGGCTACGACACTGAAGCTTTCTTT. Amino acids: CASSPTLGYDTEAFF.

The chain uses TRBV3-1 (or the pseudogene TRBV3-2) and TRBJ1-2; D is undetermined. CDR1 LGHDT and CDR2 YNNKEL come from the germline V gene (reference sequence). Trimming removed 8 bases from V and 4 bases from J, with 17 bases in between. This CDR3 has 14 residues. CDR3 sequence reads: CASRPGTLSYGYTF. The CDR3 DNA sequence: TGTGCCAGCCGACCGGGTACGCTTAGCTATGGCTACACCTTC.

The CDR3 coding sequence is TGTGCCAGCAGCCGGGACAGGCAGGCTTTCTTT. Translated: CASSRDRQAFF. This sequence joins TRBV12-3 or TRBV12-4 and TRBJ1-1, with TRBD1 matching 8 bases. After removal of 6 bases from V and 11 bases from J, the junction contained 5 bases not matched to a gene. This CDR3 region has 11 residues.

The J gene is TRBJ1-4, the V gene TRBV5-1, with TRBD1 as a possible D gene (5 bases). With 4 bases removed from V and 4 bases from J, the gap between germline ends came to 8 bases. The V gene's germline CDR1 is SGHRS and CDR2 YFSETQ. CDR3 size: 13 residues. CDR3 bases: TGCGCCAGCAGCCTAGGGGATAATGAAAAACTGTTTTTT. Protein: CASSLGDNEKLFF.

This chain links TRBV7-9 with TRBJ1-1; tentative D call: TRBD1 (6 bases). Trimming cost V 7 bases and J 7 bases, with 16 bases left between them. Germline CDR1 reads SEHNR; CDR2 reads FQNEAQ (reference sequence). The CDR3 has 13 amino acids. In nucleotides, the CDR3 is TGTGCCAGCAAACAGGGTATGGCCCGTGAAGCTTTCTTT. It translates to CASKQGMAREAFF.

The V gene is TRBV5-6, the J gene TRBJ2-7; 8 bases align to TRBD1. The CDR3 is 15 residues long. Trimming cost V 3 bases and J 4 bases; bases outside gene matches: 9. In germline, CDR1 is SGHDT, CDR2 YYEEEE. CDR3 residues: CASSSQGAATYEQYF. The CDR3 region has the DNA TGTGCCAGCAGCTCCCAGGGGGCTGCGACTTACGAGCAGTACTTC.

In its sample, this clone was seen a few times. This chain uses TRBV6-6 with TRBJ1-4; D is uncertain. The CDR3 extends over 13 amino acids. V shed 9 bases and J shed 0 bases, with 8 bases lying between them. Germline CDR1 and CDR2: MNHNY and SVGAGI (reference sequence). The CDR3 DNA reads TGTGCCAGTGTTACAACAACTAATGAAAAACTGTTTTTT. Translating it yields CASVTTTNEKLFF.

The chain uses TRBV5-1 and TRBJ2-2, with 9 nucleotides matching TRBD2. CDR3 length: 17 residues. V dropped 0 bases and J dropped 4; count of bases not matched to a gene: 7. Looked up from germline, CDR1 is SGHRS and CDR2 is YFSETQ. DNA of the CDR3: TGCGCCAGCAGCTTGGCCGCTAGCGGGGCGGGCACCGGGGAGCTGTTTTTT. It is translated as CASSLAASGAGTGELFF.